The 20 T cell receptor beta chains below all came from one sample that was sequenced in a study of beta chain features in type 1 diabetes (dated by TCRdb to between 2018 and 2020). The paper's findings and limits, for the study overall: A moderate but significant shortening of TCRB CDR3 length was observed in type 1 diabetes patients in all four CD4+ subsets.

These receptors have no identified antigens. Library preparation was by the immunoSEQ multiplex PCR assay. All of the isolated RNA was reverse transcribed with the High Capacity cDNA Reverse Transcription Kit, so expressed TCRB transcripts were sequenced. This is the immuneACCESS table as TCRdb keeps it, with only in-frame sequences that have V and J called. A part of the clones is gone; compared with another copy, unresolved V genes explain less than half, and the rest is unexplained. The sample has hundreds of thousands of clones on record, about 12% of them singletons. The ten largest clones represent about 0.01% of the sample. The sequenced sample consisted of naive CD4+ T cells from blood. Read against the paper, the sample's cell subset or site label means: true naive CD4+ T cells. Every receptor here comes from a woman younger than 35 with type 1 diabetes.

This clone came up a few times. This chain joins TRBV7-2 and TRBJ2-6, with a weak D call TRBD1 (6 bases). The CDR3 length is 16 residues. Germline assignment: CDR1 SGHTA and CDR2 FQGNSA. With 5 bases removed from V and 2 bases from J, the gap between germline ends came to 13 bases. The chain's CDR3 is CASSATGTAGANVLTF. CDR3 bases: TGTGCCAGCAGCGCTACAGGGACCGCTGGGGCCAACGTCCTGACTTTC.

The chain employs TRBV29-1 and TRBJ2-7; the match to TRBD2 covers 9 bases. The CDR3 spans 13 residues. The V gene's germline CDR1 is SQVTM and CDR2 ANQGSEA. Germline trimming cut 4 bases from V and 3 bases from J; bases unmatched to any gene: 4. The CDR3 region is CSVGNSGGYEQYF. CDR3 nucleotide sequence: TGCAGCGTTGGCAATAGCGGGGGCTACGAGCAGTACTTC.

The rearrangement joins TRBV28 to TRBJ2-1, with TRBD1 as a possible D gene (5 bases). CDR1 and CDR2 (germline): MDHEN, SYDVKM. V was clipped by 6 bases and J by 9 bases, with 12 bases between them. The CDR3 runs to 12 residues. The DNA of the CDR3 is TGTGCCAGCAGGACTCAGGGATTTGAGCAGTTCTTC. Translating gives CASRTQGFEQFF.

This clone appeared a few times. CDR3 nucleotides: TGTGCCAGCTCACCGTCGGCAGGGGCTAAAGGCTACACCTTC. Translating it yields CASSPSAGAKGYTF. The chain combines TRBV18 with TRBJ1-2, with a tentative D call TRBD1 (6 bases). V lost 3 bases to trimming and J lost 8 bases, with 16 bases between them. Looked up from germline, CDR1 is KGHSH and CDR2 is LQKENI. The CDR3 contains 14 residues.

The chain recombines TRBV19 with TRBJ2-3; maybe TRBD1 (5 bases). V gave up 5 bases and J gave up 1 base, with 13 bases separating them. Germline CDR1 LNHDA, CDR2 SQIVND (reference sequence). CDR3 length: 15 amino acids. The CDR3 nucleotides are TGTGCCAGTAGTGCCCGACAGTTCCGCACAGATACGCAGTATTTT. This encodes CASSARQFRTDTQYF.

The gene calls are TRBV7-2 and TRBJ2-7, with 7 bases fitting TRBD2. Germline V gene data show CDR1 as SGHTA and CDR2 as FQGNSA. The length of the CDR3 is 14 residues. J gave up 2 bases and V 7 bases, and 8 bases lay outside the gene matches. CDR3 DNA sequence: TGTGCCAGCAACCAAGCGGGGACCGCCTACGAGCAGTACTTC. It translates to CASNQAGTAYEQYF.

J is TRBJ1-1 and V is TRBV13, with no clear D. The CDR3 contains 16 residues. Germline V CDR1 and CDR2: PRHDT, FYEKMQ (reference sequence). Trimming took off 4 bases at V and 0 bases at J, with 15 bases between the two ends. CDR3 in amino acids: CASSSLLGPLNTEAFF. As DNA, the CDR3 is TGTGCCAGCAGCTCACTACTAGGACCTTTGAACACTGAAGCTTTCTTT.

This clone has only a few counts. Additional DNA sequences in this sample encode the identical CDR3. The chain uses TRBV7-2 and TRBJ1-5, with TRBD1 as a possible D gene (6 bases). This CDR3 is built from 13 residues. The ends were cut back, 2 bases at V and 4 bases at J, with 6 bases in the middle. Germline CDR1 and CDR2: SGHTA and FQGNSA. The CDR3 sequence: CASSLTGNQPQHF. CDR3 coding DNA: TGTGCCAGCAGCTTAACAGGGAATCAGCCCCAGCATTTT.

The sample holds a few counts of this clone. The gene calls are TRBV30 and TRBJ2-4; D may be TRBD2 (5 bases). V was trimmed by 0 bases and J by 0 bases, leaving 9 bases between them. The CDR3 sequence is 15 residues long. CDR1 and CDR2 from the germline V gene are GTSNPN and SVGIG (reference sequence). The CDR3 region is CAWSVSRVAKNIQYF. Written as DNA, the CDR3 is TGTGCCTGGAGTGTCTCGAGGGTAGCCAAAAACATTCAGTACTTC.

The chain has TRBV11-1 and TRBJ2-7; D is ambiguous. V was pared by 4 bases and J by 0 bases, with 4 bases between. CDR1 is SGHAT and CDR2 is FQDESV in the germline V gene (reference sequence). The CDR3 runs to 12 residues. CDR3 nucleotide sequence: TGTGCCAGCAGCTACAACTCCTACGAGCAGTACTTC. Its translation: CASSYNSYEQYF. The entire variable domain, with the rest obtained from reference TRBV11-1 and TRBJ2-7, is as follows: EAEVAQSPRYKITEKSQAVAFWCDPISGHATLYWYRQILGQGPELLVQFQDESVVDDSQLPKDRFSAERLKGVDSTLKIQPAELGDSAMYLCASSYNSYEQYFGPGTRLTVT.

The V and J genes are TRBV19 and TRBJ2-6; the D gene is possibly TRBD1 (5 bases). CDR1 is LNHDA and CDR2 is SQIVND in the germline V gene (reference sequence). The V end was cut by 7 bases, the J end by 2 bases, with 9 bases between. This CDR3 has 14 amino acids. CDR3 nucleotides: TGTGCCAGTAATTCAGGGACTGGGGCCAACGTCCTGACTTTC. This encodes CASNSGTGANVLTF.

This clone was observed a few times. This chain joins TRBV19 and TRBJ2-7; tentative D call: TRBD2 (5 bases). Germline V lookup: CDR1 LNHDA, CDR2 SQIVND (reference sequence). Trimming removed 6 bases from V and 7 bases from J, with 13 bases in between. The CDR3 extends over 12 amino acids. Written as DNA, the CDR3 is TGTGCCAGTAGCGCCGGGAACCGGGAGCAGTACTTC. Translated: CASSAGNREQYF.

The CDR3 sequence is CASSEAATTVTQQYF. The CDR3 coding sequence is TGTGCCAGCAGTGAAGCCGCGACGACAGTTACACAGCAGTACTTC. The chain carries TRBV2 and TRBJ2-7; a weak D match, TRBD1 (5 bases). V shed 0 bases and J shed 8 bases, with 17 bases lying between them. CDR1 is SNHLY and CDR2 is FYNNEI in the germline V gene. This CDR3 has 15 amino acids.

The J gene is TRBJ2-5, the V gene TRBV19; 8 positions match TRBD2. V was clipped by 9 bases and J by 3 bases; unmatched bases: 6. The CDR3 is 13 amino acids. Germline V gives CDR1 LNHDA, CDR2 SQIVND (reference sequence). The CDR3 DNA reads TGTGCCAGCCGACTAGCGAATAAAGAGACCCAGTACTTC. Translation: CASRLANKETQYF.

This clone has just a few counts. This same CDR3 is encoded by further DNA sequences in the sample. The chain links TRBV28 to TRBJ2-1; 11 nucleotides align to TRBD2. Germline lookup yields CDR1 MDHEN and CDR2 SYDVKM. V was clipped by 5 bases and J by 2 bases; unmatched bases: 5. The CDR3 is made up of 16 amino acids. Written as DNA, the CDR3 is TGTGCCAGCAGTCCTACTAGCGGGAGAACCTACAATGAGCAGTTCTTC. The encoded protein is CASSPTSGRTYNEQFF.

This clone was seen more than once but under ten times. The chain joins TRBV7-2 to TRBJ2-7; D is undetermined. The germline gives CDR1 SGHTA, CDR2 FQGNSA. The CDR3 totals 13 residues. Trimming took off 5 bases at V and 4 bases at J, with 12 bases between the two ends. The CDR3 reads CASSPQTQYEQYF. CDR3 DNA: TGTGCCAGCAGCCCCCAGACACAGTACGAGCAGTACTTC.

This clone has more than one count but fewer than ten. For the CDR3, the DNA is TGCGCCAGCAGCCAAGATGGATGGCCAGGGGATGAAAAACTGTTTTTT. Translating gives CASSQDGWPGDEKLFF. The chain uses TRBV4-3 and TRBJ1-4, with D maybe TRBD1 (6 bases). The CDR3 sequence is 16 residues long. Trimming removed 0 bases from V and 6 bases from J, with 14 bases in between. Germline CDR1 reads LGHNA; CDR2 reads YSLEER.

This clone was detected only a few times. The rearrangement joins TRBV4-3 to TRBJ2-7; no definite D call. The CDR3 totals 15 residues. Looked up from germline, CDR1 is LGHNA and CDR2 is YSLEER. The germline V and J ends were trimmed by 0 bases and 3 bases, with 12 bases remaining between them. This CDR3 reads CASSQDVRSGYEQYF. CDR3 DNA sequence: TGCGCCAGCAGCCAAGATGTACGTTCCGGCTACGAGCAGTACTTC.

The rearrangement joins TRBV25-1 to TRBJ2-7; 11 bases are shared with TRBD2. In germline, CDR1 is MGHDK, CDR2 SYGVNS. Trimming cost V 4 bases and J 3 bases; bases outside gene matches: 5. This CDR3 region has 15 residues. The CDR3 sequence is CASSGLAGYNYEQYF. The CDR3 DNA reads TGTGCCAGCAGTGGACTAGCGGGATATAACTACGAGCAGTACTTC.

This clone has a handful of counts. The CDR3 DNA follows: TGTGCCAGTGGAGAGAACACTGAAGCTTTCTTT. Residues: CASGENTEAFF. The chain is built from TRBV6-6 and TRBJ1-1; D call uncertain. V lost 9 bases and J 1 base, leaving 6 bases between the germline ends. The germline gives CDR1 MNHNY, CDR2 SVGAGI (reference sequence). The CDR3 covers 11 residues.